The rows below give T cell receptor beta chains drawn from one sample of a study of cytomegalovirus exposure and HLA in healthy donors. The table came from immunoSEQ multiplex PCR; TCRdb's copy has only in-frame clones and leaves some out. The sample yields roughly 120,000 clones, 75% to 85% seen once. Sequenced input: PBMCs. Receptors originate from a young man in good health and CMV-seronegative. The CDR3 runs from the conserved cysteine through the conserved F or W. D genes are given only for firm matches. Not every row has a clone size; where given, it reads once, few, many or a size class.

clone size: -
D gene: -
V gene: TRBV7-9
J gene: TRBJ2-5
CDR3 protein: CASSPQGETQYF
CDR3 DNA: TGTGCCAGCAGCCCCCAGGGTGAGACCCAGTACTTC

clone size: once
D gene: TRBD2
V gene: TRBV9
J gene: TRBJ2-1
CDR3 protein: CASSPSGASSYNEQFF
CDR3 DNA: TGTGCCAGCAGCCCTAGCGGAGCTAGCTCCTACAATGAGCAGTTCTTC

clone size: once
D gene: TRBD2
V gene: TRBV7-9
J gene: TRBJ2-4
CDR3 protein: CASSLARLTSGRSKNIQYF
CDR3 DNA: TGTGCCAGCAGCTTAGCTCGATTGACTAGCGGGAGAAGCAAAAACATTCAGTACTTC

clone size: -
D gene: -
V gene: TRBV5-6
J gene: TRBJ1-2
CDR3 protein: CASSSLDSNYGYTF
CDR3 DNA: TGTGCCAGCAGCTCCCTAGACAGCAACTATGGCTACACCTTC

clone size: once
D gene: -
V gene: TRBV5-6
J gene: TRBJ2-7
CDR3 protein: CASSRYRLNSYEQYF
CDR3 DNA: TGTGCCAGCAGTAGGTACAGGTTAAACTCCTACGAGCAGTACTTC

clone size: -
D gene: TRBD1
V gene: TRBV7-9
J gene: TRBJ1-3
CDR3 protein: CASSLDSGTEGNTIYF
CDR3 DNA: TGTGCCAGCAGCTTAGATTCCGGGACAGAAGGAAACACCATATATTTT

clone size: few
D gene: -
V gene: TRBV27
J gene: TRBJ2-7
CDR3 protein: CASSLLRVPPYEQYF
CDR3 DNA: TGTGCCAGCAGTTTACTACGGGTACCCCCCTACGAGCAGTACTTC

clone size: -
D gene: -
V gene: TRBV4-1
J gene: TRBJ1-5
CDR3 protein: CASSQESRVGQPQHF
CDR3 DNA: TGCGCCAGCAGCCAAGAATCCAGGGTAGGTCAGCCCCAGCATTTT

clone size: -
D gene: TRBD1
V gene: TRBV5-4
J gene: TRBJ1-4
CDR3 protein: CASSLPGTGNEKLFF
CDR3 DNA: TGTGCCAGCAGCTTGCCCGGGACAGGGAATGAAAAACTGTTTTTT

clone size: -
D gene: TRBD2
V gene: TRBV4-1
J gene: TRBJ2-5
CDR3 protein: CASSQRLGTSGLRETQYF
CDR3 DNA: TGCGCCAGCAGCCAAAGGCTTGGAACTAGCGGTCTTCGGGAGACCCAGTACTTC

clone size: -
D gene: -
V gene: TRBV5-4
J gene: TRBJ2-1
CDR3 protein: CASSLEGKSSYNEQFF
CDR3 DNA: TGTGCCAGCAGCTTGGAGGGGAAGAGCTCCTACAATGAGCAGTTCTTC

clone size: -
D gene: TRBD2
V gene: TRBV6-1
J gene: TRBJ2-5
CDR3 protein: CASRTGLAGAETQYF
CDR3 DNA: TGTGCCAGCAGAACCGGACTAGCGGGAGCTGAGACCCAGTACTTC

clone size: -
D gene: -
V gene: TRBV9
J gene: TRBJ1-1
CDR3 protein: CASSGDTMNTEAFF
CDR3 DNA: TGTGCCAGCAGCGGGGACACGATGAACACTGAAGCTTTCTTT

clone size: -
D gene: -
V gene: TRBV5-1
J gene: TRBJ1-1
CDR3 protein: CASSSTTNTEAFF
CDR3 DNA: TGCGCCAGCAGCTCGACAACGAACACTGAAGCTTTCTTT

clone size: -
D gene: -
V gene: TRBV7-3
J gene: TRBJ2-2
CDR3 protein: CASSLLGGELFF
CDR3 DNA: TGTGCCAGCAGCTTACTCGGCGGGGAGCTGTTTTTT

clone size: -
D gene: TRBD1
V gene: TRBV9
J gene: TRBJ2-2
CDR3 protein: CASSALTGPMTGELFF
CDR3 DNA: TGTGCCAGCAGCGCCCTGACAGGGCCTATGACCGGGGAGCTGTTTTTT

clone size: once
D gene: -
V gene: TRBV7-3
J gene: TRBJ1-2
CDR3 protein: CASSPGGRGLGGSNYGYTF
CDR3 DNA: TGTGCCAGCAGCCCAGGAGGCCGGGGATTGGGAGGTTCTAACTATGGCTACACCTTC

clone size: -
D gene: -
V gene: TRBV6-5
J gene: TRBJ2-3
CDR3 protein: CASSYSGLGVLDTQYF
CDR3 DNA: TGTGCCAGCAGTTACTCGGGGCTAGGAGTTTTGGATACGCAGTATTTT

clone size: -
D gene: TRBD2
V gene: TRBV7-2
J gene: TRBJ2-6
CDR3 protein: CASSFPSGRRAGANVLTF
CDR3 DNA: TGTGCCAGCAGCTTTCCTAGCGGGAGACGAGCGGGGGCCAACGTCCTGACTTTC

clone size: -
D gene: TRBD2
V gene: TRBV6-1
J gene: TRBJ2-2
CDR3 protein: CASSEQVLAAGAGELFF
CDR3 DNA: TGTGCCAGCAGTGAACAGGTCCTAGCGGCCGGGGCCGGGGAGCTGTTTTTT

clone size: -
D gene: -
V gene: TRBV7-8
J gene: TRBJ1-5
CDR3 protein: CASSLLGIGQPQHF
CDR3 DNA: TGTGCCAGCAGCTTACTCGGGATAGGTCAGCCCCAGCATTTT

clone size: -
D gene: -
V gene: TRBV5-1
J gene: TRBJ2-3
CDR3 protein: CASSSGFSTGDTQYF
CDR3 DNA: TGCGCCAGCAGCTCCGGGTTTAGCACAGGCGATACGCAGTATTTT

clone size: -
D gene: TRBD2
V gene: TRBV9
J gene: TRBJ2-3
CDR3 protein: CASAGVGTDTQYF
CDR3 DNA: TGTGCCAGCGCGGGAGTCGGCACAGATACGCAGTATTTT

clone size: -
D gene: TRBD1
V gene: TRBV4-1
J gene: TRBJ2-7
CDR3 protein: CASSQGPRQQGAFYEQYF
CDR3 DNA: TGCGCCAGCAGCCAAGGTCCGAGACAACAGGGGGCATTCTACGAGCAGTACTTC

clone size: few
D gene: TRBD1
V gene: TRBV10-1
J gene: TRBJ1-1
CDR3 protein: CASRGTGDTEAFF
CDR3 DNA: TGCGCCAGCAGAGGGACAGGGGACACTGAAGCTTTCTTT

clone size: -
D gene: -
V gene: TRBV27
J gene: TRBJ1-5
CDR3 protein: CASSPTGSNQPQHF
CDR3 DNA: TGTGCCAGCAGCCCCACAGGTAGCAATCAGCCCCAGCATTTT

clone size: few
D gene: -
V gene: TRBV6-1
J gene: TRBJ2-7
CDR3 protein: CASPTSYEQYF
CDR3 DNA: TGTGCCAGCCCGACTAGCTACGAGCAGTACTTC

clone size: -
D gene: -
V gene: TRBV9
J gene: TRBJ2-2
CDR3 protein: CASSVELLHMNTGELFF
CDR3 DNA: TGTGCCAGCAGCGTCGAACTACTCCACATGAACACCGGGGAGCTGTTTTTT

clone size: once
D gene: -
V gene: TRBV18
J gene: TRBJ1-2
CDR3 protein: CASSPPAGGWSGYTF
CDR3 DNA: TGTGCCAGCTCACCCCCTGCGGGGGGCTGGAGTGGCTACACCTTC

clone size: -
D gene: TRBD2
V gene: TRBV7-2
J gene: TRBJ2-1
CDR3 protein: CASSLWASGYLPEQFF
CDR3 DNA: TGTGCCAGCAGCTTATGGGCTAGCGGTTATTTACCTGAGCAGTTCTTC

clone size: few
D gene: -
V gene: TRBV7-9
J gene: TRBJ2-3
CDR3 protein: CASSPRTASTDTQYF
CDR3 DNA: TGTGCCAGCAGCCCCCGGACAGCTAGCACAGATACGCAGTATTTT

clone size: -
D gene: -
V gene: TRBV5-1
J gene: TRBJ2-1
CDR3 protein: CASSQGTRVESNEQFF
CDR3 DNA: TGCGCCAGCAGCCAGGGGACCCGGGTTGAATCCAATGAGCAGTTCTTC

clone size: -
D gene: -
V gene: TRBV7-2
J gene: TRBJ1-1
CDR3 protein: CASSLNGLNTEAFF
CDR3 DNA: TGTGCCAGCAGCTTAAATGGGCTGAACACTGAAGCTTTCTTT

clone size: -
D gene: -
V gene: TRBV7-8
J gene: TRBJ1-2
CDR3 protein: CASSLPSGGAGYGYTF
CDR3 DNA: TGTGCCAGCAGCTTACCAAGTGGGGGGGCCGGCTATGGCTACACCTTC

clone size: -
D gene: -
V gene: TRBV30
J gene: TRBJ2-3
CDR3 protein: CAWRASSSTDTQYF
CDR3 DNA: TGTGCCTGGAGGGCATCATCTAGCACAGATACGCAGTATTTT